This T cell receptor beta chain was sequenced during a study of T-cell reconstitution after alpha-beta-depleted transplantation in children (dated by TCRdb to the mid-2010s). Background for the entire study: The study quantitatively tracked T-cell immune reconstitution after TCRalphabeta/CD19-depleted allogeneic hematopoietic cell transplantation in children using TCR repertoire profiling.

Per the germline V gene (reference sequence), GTSNPN is the CDR1 and SVGIG is the CDR2. The junction shows trimming of 2 bases on V and 7 bases on J, plus 18 bases between the germline ends. Including cysteine and phenylalanine, the CDR3 has 15 amino acids. The retained sequence is limited to the CDR3, 45 bases, with the frame set at the first base. This clonotype turned up a few times. What this receptor recognizes is not known. No qualities accompany the bases; no much larger clone lies one base away. Receptor amplification or capture employed PCR. The instrument given in TCRdb is Illumina HiSeq 2500. TCR library preparation used molecular barcoding, with unique molecular identifiers applied to normalize quantification of the TCRbeta repertoire. TCRdb reprocessed the public reads (quality trimming at Q25 with fastp, clone calling with MiXCR) and kept in-frame beta chains. Every entry covers one CDR3 protein and lists the most common genes and DNA from its rows. The sample has more than 150,000 distinct CDR3 sequences on record, approximately 6.6% of them singletons. About 3% of the sample comes from the top ten.

The receptor was isolated from a human donor who donated a stem cell graft to a child with Wiskott-Aldrich syndrome. The rearranged chain carries TRBV30 and TRBJ2-1, with the D segment identity uncertain. The specimen was PBMCs from the stem cell graft donor, collected from the stem cell graft. The DNA sequence is TGTGCCTGGAGTAAAGAACTACCTAATGTGAATGAGCAGTTCTTC. This yields the protein CAWSKELPNVNEQFF. The entire variable domain, with the stretches around the CDR3 drawn from the reference TRBV30 and TRBJ2-1 proteins, is SQTIHQWPATLVQPVGSPLSLECTVEGTSNPNLYWYRQAAGRGLQLLFYSVGIGQISSEVPQNLSASRPQDRQFILSSKKLLLSDSGFYLCAWSKELPNVNEQFFGPGTRLTVL.